The source of this T cell receptor beta chain is a study of T cell responses to AZD1222 COVID-19 vaccine. J gave up 2 bases and V 0 bases, and 4 bases lay outside the gene matches. CDR1 is SGHRS, CDR2 YFSETQ, per germline. The CDR3 is 16 amino acids. Using immunoSEQ multiplex PCR, the repertoire was profiled, and TCRdb retains in-frame clones only, with some absent. There are approximately 120,000 clones in the sample; 75% to 90% occur only once, and around 6% lies in the top ten. This clonotype was obtained from an adult in good health. Here the sequenced sample was peripheral blood, taken on day 0 of AZD1222 vaccination. This rearrangement joins TRBV5-1 to TRBJ2-1; 8 nucleotides agree with TRBD2. The CDR3 bases are TGCGCCAGCAGCTTGGCCCCGGGGGGGCCCTACAATGAGCAGTTCTTC. Translated, it gives CASSLAPGGPYNEQFF. Drawing the rest from reference TRBV5-1 and TRBJ2-1, the complete variable domain is KAGVTQTPRYLIKTRGQQVTLSCSPISGHRSVSWYQQTPGQGLQFLFEYFSETQRNKGNFPGRFSGRQFSNSRSEMNVSTLELGDSALYLCASSLAPGGPYNEQFFGPGTRLTVL.